One TCR beta chain is described in this entry. Its cognate antigen is unknown. This sample is drawn from a study of cytomegalovirus exposure and HLA in healthy donors. Study-wide findings and caveats: Being indistinguishable, some V segments were excluded, TRBV6-2 and TRBV6-3 among them. Reports state that TCR beta sequences accurately predicted most subjects' HLA-A and HLA-B alleles. Highly shared variants forming one cluster were likely a sequencing artifact.

With 60 Vbeta and 13 Jbeta primers, the PCR was carried out. The method was immunoSEQ multiplex PCR; TCRdb's version includes in-frame clones alone and lacks a portion of them. Here the sample spans approximately 100,000 clones, roughly 74% being singletons. The CDR3 loop spans 12 amino acids. Trimming took off 4 bases at V and 3 bases at J, with 7 bases between the two ends. Germline V CDR1 and CDR2: MRHNA, SNTAGT. The chain uses TRBV6-4 and TRBJ2-7; D is perhaps TRBD1 (6 bases). The material sequenced was PBMCs. This TCR came from a middle-aged man in good health and CMV-seronegative. CDR3 bases: TGTGCCAGCAGTGTGGACAGCTACGAGCAGTACTTC. Encoded protein: CASSVDSYEQYF.